The clone carrying this T cell receptor (beta chain) was counted at least ten times. Its target is not known. Trimming cost V 4 bases and J 8 bases, with 11 bases left between them. The CDR3 sequence is 13 residues long. Germline V gene lookup returns CDR1 SNHLY and CDR2 FYNNEI. The data stem from a study of T cells in Graves' hyperthyroidism and ophthalmopathy. General observations from the study: Model output signaled ophthalmopathy a median roughly 6.5 months ahead of onset.

RNA transcripts were the template for amplifying TCR beta CDR3 regions. The primer set for the first-round RT-PCR of the TCR CDR3 was HTBI. TCRdb itself ran the multiplex PCR reads through MiXCR, one entry per CDR3 protein. The sample lists some 530,000 distinct CDR3 sequences, roughly 22% occurring once. With duration under 3 months, ophthalmopathy was active: Clinical Activity Score at least 3, NOSPECS at least 4. V usage is TRBV2 and J usage is TRBJ1-4; D gene uncertain. The receptor's source is a woman in her seventies with Graves' ophthalmopathy. Sequenced material: blood. The CDR3 here is CASSGRAAEKLFF. DNA of the CDR3: TGTGCCAGCAGTGGACGGGCCGCGGAAAAACTGTTTTTT.